The 10 T cell receptor beta chains in this list originate from one sample, sequenced in a study of CD8+ T cells in alopecia areata. Treatment indicated: oral pan-JAK inhibitor, 5-10 mg twice daily. In each case, RNA was isolated and then reverse transcribed into cDNA as the sequencing template. The method was immunoSEQ multiplex PCR; TCRdb's version includes in-frame clones alone and lacks a portion of them. The sample holds approximately 110,000 clones, approximately 55% seen once. Sequences were derived from CD4+ T cells sorted from blood, sampled at week 24, from a patient treated with tofacitinib. The receptors were gathered from a human donor with alopecia areata.

The chain joins TRBV29-1 to TRBJ2-5; perhaps TRBD1 as D (6 bases). CDR1 SQVTM and CDR2 ANQGSEA come from the germline V gene. V lost 7 bases, J lost 1 base, and 10 bases lay in between. This CDR3 spans 12 amino acids. The DNA for the CDR3 is TGCAGCGGCGGACAGCGCCAAGAGACCCAGTACTTC. This encodes CSGGQRQETQYF.

A few counts support this clone. The chain uses TRBV19 and TRBJ1-1; D call uncertain. The CDR3 totals 14 residues. Germline CDR1 is LNHDA and CDR2 is SQIVND (reference sequence). Trimming cost V 7 bases and J 0 bases, with 12 bases left between them. The CDR3 here is CASTKGTLNTEAFF. The CDR3 bases are TGTGCCAGTACCAAGGGAACATTGAACACTGAAGCTTTCTTT. Full variable domain (rest looked up from reference TRBV19 and TRBJ1-1): DGGITQSPKYLFRKEGQNVTLSCEQNLNHDAMYWYRQDPGQGLRLIYYSQIVNDFQKGDIAEGYSVSREKKESFPLTVTSAQKNPTAFYLCASTKGTLNTEAFFGQGTRLTVV.

V gene TRBV5-1 combines with J gene TRBJ1-1, with D possibly being TRBD1 (6 bases). The V end was cut by 0 bases, the J end by 3 bases, with 12 bases between. In germline, CDR1 is SGHRS, CDR2 YFSETQ. This CDR3 spans 15 amino acids. The CDR3 loop reads CASSLAGGADTEAFF. DNA for the CDR3: TGCGCCAGCAGCTTGGCGGGGGGCGCGGACACTGAAGCTTTCTTT.

This clone has a single count. V and J are TRBV15 and TRBJ2-7; 10 bases are a match to TRBD1. The length of the CDR3 is 13 residues. With V trimmed by 3 bases and J by 7 bases, 3 bases remained unmatched. Germline CDR1 is LNHNV and CDR2 is YYDKDF (reference sequence). The CDR3 loop is CATSSRDRGEQYF. The CDR3, as DNA: TGTGCCACCAGCAGCCGGGACAGGGGAGAGCAGTACTTC.

DNA for the CDR3: TGTGCCAGCCTAGCGGGGGGGGCAGATACGCAGTATTTT. Encoded protein: CASLAGGADTQYF. The chain is built from TRBV6-5 and TRBJ2-3; 12 bases are shared with TRBD2. V was clipped by 8 bases and J by 4 bases; unmatched bases: 1. CDR1 MNHEY and CDR2 SVGAGI come from the germline V gene. The CDR3 is made up of 13 amino acids.

The V and J genes are TRBV4-2 and TRBJ2-5; 12 bases agree with TRBD2. This CDR3 region has 16 residues. CDR1 and CDR2 from the germline V gene are LGHNA and YNFKEQ. Trimming took 5 bases from V and 5 from J; bases not matched to a gene: 9. The CDR3 loop is CASSRSSGGARETQYF. CDR3 sequence (DNA): TGTGCCAGCAGCAGATCTAGCGGGGGGGCCCGGGAGACCCAGTACTTC.

There are a few counts of this clone. The J gene is TRBJ2-3, the V gene TRBV29-1, with D perhaps matching TRBD2 (5 bases). Per the germline V gene, CDR1 is SQVTM and CDR2 is ANQGSEA. Trimming stripped 3 bases from V and 6 bases from J, with 16 bases between. The CDR3 totals 14 residues. CDR3 DNA sequence: TGCAGCGTTGATTGGGAGCCGTCGAGGGATACGCAGTATTTT. This gives the protein CSVDWEPSRDTQYF.

The chain combines TRBV5-1 with TRBJ1-1; D uncertain. V was trimmed by 0 bases and J by 2 bases, leaving 8 bases between them. CDR3 length equals 14 residues. CDR1 and CDR2 (germline): SGHRS, YFSETQ. The CDR3 region has the DNA TGCGCCAGCAGCTTGGCGGATTTCAACACTGAAGCTTTCTTT. Its translation is CASSLADFNTEAFF.

This rearrangement joins TRBV4-2 to TRBJ2-7; D could derive from TRBD1 or TRBD2 (5 bases each). The CDR3 length is 15 residues. Trimming stripped 3 bases from V and 3 bases from J, with 15 bases between. Per the germline V gene, CDR1 is LGHNA and CDR2 is YNFKEQ. The CDR3 loop reads CASSQPGPFNYEQYF. CDR3 DNA sequence: TGTGCCAGCAGCCAGCCGGGGCCTTTCAACTACGAGCAGTACTTC.

The rearrangement uses TRBV30 and TRBJ1-5, with D uncertain. Germline values: CDR1 GTSNPN, CDR2 SVGIG (reference sequence). V lost 3 bases to trimming and J lost 4 bases, with 10 bases between them. The CDR3 has 13 residues. The CDR3 loop is CAWRGHMNQPQHF. The CDR3 DNA reads as TGTGCCTGGAGAGGTCACATGAATCAGCCCCAGCATTTT.